The 10 T cell receptor beta chains in this list originate from one sample, sequenced in a study of naive and memory T cell subsets. Two oligonucleotides, mixed equimolar, formed the beta constant-region primer covering TRBC1 and TRBC2. TCRdb reanalysed the UMI-ligation and nested PCR reads using MiXCR and keeps one entry per CDR3 protein. The profile shows about 90,000 distinct CDR3 sequences, roughly 7% of them singletons. Sequences were obtained from central memory CD4+ T cells from blood. The receptor set was obtained from a human donor in good health.

The chain recombines TRBV19 with TRBJ2-2; D tentatively reads TRBD1 or TRBD2 (5 bases each). Germline CDR1 LNHDA, CDR2 SQIVND (reference sequence). There are 17 residues in the CDR3. V lost 1 base to trimming and J lost 0 bases, with 12 bases between them. The CDR3 region is CASSIVGVGSNTGELFF. The CDR3 nucleotides are TGTGCCAGTAGTATAGTGGGGGTGGGGTCGAACACCGGGGAGCTGTTTTTT.

This clonotype has more than one count but fewer than ten. The chain uses TRBV7-2 and TRBJ1-1; a possible D gene is TRBD1 (5 bases). The germline V gene encodes CDR1 SGHTA and CDR2 FQGNSA. V shed 0 bases and J shed 11 bases, with 10 bases lying between them. This CDR3 is 12 amino acids long. CDR3 sequence reads: CASSLARGMAFF. The CDR3 bases are TGTGCCAGCAGCTTAGCACGGGGGATGGCTTTCTTT.

At least ten counts were recorded for this clonotype. J is TRBJ2-3 and V is TRBV6-2 or TRBV6-3; D is unresolved. Trimming took off 2 bases at V and 7 bases at J, with 13 bases between the two ends. CDR3 length equals 14 residues. CDR1 and CDR2 (germline): MNHEY, SVGEGT. For the CDR3, the DNA is TGTGCCAGCAGTTACGCCCAAGCGAGGTATACGCAGTATTTT. Translated, it gives CASSYAQARYTQYF.

This clonotype was found many times. The chain joins TRBV3-1 to TRBJ2-2, with D possibly TRBD1 on 6 matching bases. V was pared by 3 bases and J by 2 bases, with 16 bases between. From germline, CDR1 is LGHDT and CDR2 YNNKEL (reference sequence). CDR3 length equals 17 residues. CDR3 sequence (DNA): TGTGCCAGCAGCCATTCCGCCCGACAGGTTAACACCGGGGAGCTGTTTTTT. This gives the protein CASSHSARQVNTGELFF. The complete variable domain, with remaining parts taken from reference TRBV3-1 and TRBJ2-2, reads DTAVSQTPKYLVTQMGNDKSIKCEQNLGHDTMYWYKQDSKKFLKIMFSYNNKELIINETVPNRFSPKSPDKAHLNLHINSLELGDSAVYFCASSHSARQVNTGELFFGEGSRLTVL.

This clonotype was observed at least ten times. The chain has TRBV7-9 and TRBJ1-1; D unclear. V was trimmed by 3 bases and J by 0 bases, leaving 11 bases between them. The CDR3 totals 15 residues. Germline V gene sequence: CDR1 SEHNR, CDR2 FQNEAQ (reference sequence). CDR3 sequence: CASSFRRVLNTEAFF. CDR3 DNA sequence: TGTGCCAGCAGCTTCCGGCGGGTTTTGAACACTGAAGCTTTCTTT. Variable domain in full (rest from reference TRBV7-9 and TRBJ1-1): DTGVSQNPRHKITKRGQNVTFRCDPISEHNRLYWYRQTLGQGPEFLTYFQNEAQLEKSRLLSDRFSAERPKGSFSTLEIQRTEQGDSAMYLCASSFRRVLNTEAFFGQGTRLTVV.

The table lists this clonotype with many counts. The rearrangement joins TRBV6-5 to TRBJ1-5, with 10 nucleotides matching TRBD1. This CDR3 contains 14 residues. Germline assignment: CDR1 MNHEY and CDR2 SVGAGI. The junction had 4 bases not matched to a gene; V was cut back by 6 bases and J by 5 bases. CDR3 protein: CASRRGTGDQPQHF. The CDR3 bases are TGTGCCAGCAGGAGGGGGACAGGGGATCAGCCCCAGCATTTT.

In its sample, this clonotype was seen a few times. This sequence joins TRBV20-1 and TRBJ2-2; a weak D match, TRBD1 (8 bases). The CDR3 is made up of 15 amino acids. Trimming took 1 base from V and 7 from J, leaving 16 bases between them. The germline CDR1 and CDR2 sequences are DFQATT and SNEGSKA (reference sequence). The CDR3, as DNA: TGCAGTGCTAGAGGCCCGACAGGGGACTACGGGGAGCTGTTTTTT. Its protein is CSARGPTGDYGELFF.

This clonotype has a count of ten or more. The V and J genes are TRBV12-3 or TRBV12-4 and TRBJ2-3, with D unclear. The CDR3 length is 18 residues. V was clipped by 5 bases and J by 2 bases, with 23 bases between them. Here the CDR3 DNA reads TGTGCCAGCAGTCCAACAAATTTTGTTACCAAATTCACAGATACGCAGTATTTT. As protein: CASSPTNFVTKFTDTQYF.

At least ten counts were recorded for this clonotype. The chain is built from TRBV20-1 and TRBJ2-1, with TRBD2 matching 10 bases. This CDR3 is 16 amino acids long. CDR1 DFQATT and CDR2 SNEGSKA come from the germline V gene (reference sequence). V trimming: 6 bases; J trimming: 2 bases; junction bases outside the gene matches: 10. CDR3 nucleotides: TGCAGTGCGATCGACCCTAGCGGGAGAACCTACAATGAGCAGTTCTTC. Amino acids: CSAIDPSGRTYNEQFF.

This clonotype was recorded many times. The chain is built from TRBV24-1 and TRBJ2-7; D uncertain. The CDR3 contains 15 residues. The germline V and J ends were trimmed by 2 bases and 2 bases, with 12 bases remaining between them. Per germline, CDR1 KGHDR and CDR2 SFDVKD. Written as DNA, the CDR3 is TGTGCCACCAGTGATTCTAAAGGGTTGACCTACGAGCAGTACTTC. Its translation is CATSDSKGLTYEQYF.